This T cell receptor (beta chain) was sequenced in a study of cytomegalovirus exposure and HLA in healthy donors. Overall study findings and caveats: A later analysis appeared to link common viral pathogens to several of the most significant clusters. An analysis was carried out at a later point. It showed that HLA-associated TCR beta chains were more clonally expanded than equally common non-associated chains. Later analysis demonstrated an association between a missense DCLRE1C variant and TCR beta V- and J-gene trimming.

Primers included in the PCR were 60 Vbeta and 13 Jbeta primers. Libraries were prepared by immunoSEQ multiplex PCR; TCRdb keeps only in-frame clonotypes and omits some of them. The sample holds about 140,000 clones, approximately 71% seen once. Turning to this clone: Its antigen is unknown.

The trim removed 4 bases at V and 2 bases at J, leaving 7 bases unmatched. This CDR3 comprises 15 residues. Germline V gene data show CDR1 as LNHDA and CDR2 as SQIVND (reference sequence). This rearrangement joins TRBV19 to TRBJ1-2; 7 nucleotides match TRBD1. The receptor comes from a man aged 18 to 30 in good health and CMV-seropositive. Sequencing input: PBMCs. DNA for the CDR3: TGTGCCAGTAGTACCGAATGGACAGGAAACTATGGCTACACCTTC. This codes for CASSTEWTGNYGYTF.